The 17 T cell receptor beta chains reported below all come from one sample, sequenced in a study of blood T cell repertoires in COVID-19. TCRdb keeps only in-frame clones here, not all; method: immunoSEQ multiplex PCR. In the table there are hundreds of thousands of clones, approximately 90% of which are singletons. Source material: PBMCs or T cells enriched from blood (not recorded which). These receptors were collected from a young man who had recovered from COVID-19.

This clone was found a few times. V usage is TRBV2 and J usage is TRBJ1-2; 9 positions agree with TRBD1. The germline V gene has CDR1 SNHLY and CDR2 FYNNEI. The CDR3 extends over 15 amino acids. The V gene end was trimmed by 4 bases and the J gene end by 1 base; junction bases not matched to a gene: 4. The CDR3: CASSGGTGINYGYTF. The CDR3 DNA is TGTGCCAGCAGTGGGGGGACAGGGATTAACTATGGCTACACCTTC.

The CDR3 here is CASRALIGALNTEAFF. The CDR3 DNA follows: TGTGCCAGCAGGGCCCTGATTGGAGCCTTGAACACTGAAGCTTTCTTT. The chain links TRBV11-2 to TRBJ1-1; D not certain. Germline-derived CDR1 and CDR2 are SGHAT and FQNNGV. Trimming took 6 bases from V and 0 from J, leaving 17 bases between them. The CDR3 runs to 16 residues. Based on the CDR3 plus reference TRBV11-2 and TRBJ1-1, the full variable domain is EAGVAQSPRYKIIEKRQSVAFWCNPISGHATLYWYQQILGQGPKLLIQFQNNGVVDDSQLPKDRFSAERLKGVDSTLKIQPAKLEDSAVYLCASRALIGALNTEAFFGQGTRLTVV.

This rearrangement joins TRBV4-1 to TRBJ1-5; TRBD1 might be the D (6 bases). CDR1 is MGHRA, CDR2 YSYEKL, per germline. CDR3 length: 17 residues. V lost 1 base, J lost 3 bases, and 16 bases lay in between. This CDR3 reads CASSQGRSGTLNQPQHF. In DNA, the CDR3 is TGCGCCAGCAGCCAAGGGCGCTCCGGGACACTCAATCAGCCCCAGCATTTT.

This clone came up a few times. The chain employs TRBV5-8 and TRBJ1-5; 8 nucleotides line up with TRBD1. Germline trimming cut 4 bases from V and 6 bases from J; bases unmatched to any gene: 18. Germline-derived CDR1 and CDR2 are SGHTS and YDEGEE. The CDR3 loop spans 18 amino acids. In DNA form, the CDR3 reads TGTGCCAGCAGCGAAACCGGGACAGGCCAAGTTGGGGGTCAGCCCCAGCATTTT. It codes for CASSETGTGQVGGQPQHF.

This sequence joins TRBV27 and TRBJ1-2; weak D call: TRBD1 (5 bases). The CDR3 extends over 15 amino acids. Germline lookup yields CDR1 MNHEY and CDR2 SMNVEV (reference sequence). Trimming pared 5 bases from V and 5 bases from J, leaving 18 bases between. The CDR3 is CASSALGGDRYGYTF. Here the CDR3 DNA reads TGTGCCAGCAGTGCCCTCGGAGGGGATCGGTATGGCTACACCTTC.

The chain is built from TRBV27 and TRBJ2-2; D gene unclear. This CDR3 has 15 amino acids. V was cut by 5 bases and J by 0 bases, with 10 bases left in between. Germline values: CDR1 MNHEY, CDR2 SMNVEV (reference sequence). CDR3 amino acids: CASSRWSANTGELFF. CDR3 DNA sequence: TGTGCCAGCAGTCGCTGGTCGGCGAACACCGGGGAGCTGTTTTTT.

This clone has just one count. The chain joins TRBV6-5 to TRBJ1-6; the D gene is possibly TRBD1 (5 bases). V gave up 0 bases and J gave up 8 bases, with 14 bases separating them. The CDR3 extends over 16 amino acids. Germline CDR1 MNHEY, CDR2 SVGAGI. The CDR3: CASSYSARQTYSPLHF. For the CDR3, the DNA is TGTGCCAGCAGTTACTCGGCCCGACAGACCTATTCACCCCTCCACTTT.

The chain recombines TRBV6-5 with TRBJ1-1; tentative D call: TRBD1 (6 bases). The CDR3 runs 13 residues. The germline V and J ends were trimmed by 5 bases and 4 bases, with 11 bases remaining between them. Looked up from germline, CDR1 is MNHEY and CDR2 is SVGAGI. As DNA, the CDR3 is TGTGCCAGCAGTACAGGGACGCCCACTGAAGCTTTCTTT. Protein product: CASSTGTPTEAFF.

The V call is TRBV20-1, the J call TRBJ2-1; D is unclear. CDR1 is DFQATT, CDR2 SNEGSKA, per germline (reference sequence). Trimming shortened V by 0 bases and J by 14 bases, and 11 bases separated the two germline ends. The CDR3 runs 11 residues. The CDR3 loop reads CSARDGREEFF. The CDR3 DNA is TGCAGTGCTAGAGATGGCCGCGAGGAGTTCTTC.

The chain recombines TRBV6-5 with TRBJ1-2; D is ambiguous. CDR3 length: 15 residues. Trimming shortened V by 7 bases and J by 4 bases, and 19 bases separated the two germline ends. Germline lookup yields CDR1 MNHEY and CDR2 SVGAGI. This chain's CDR3 is CASIHGGRIVYGYTF. CDR3 bases: TGTGCCAGCATCCATGGCGGCAGAATCGTCTATGGCTACACCTTC.

The chain joins TRBV3-1 (or the pseudogene TRBV3-2) to TRBJ2-5; no clear D gene. Germline loops: CDR1 LGHDT, CDR2 YNNKEL (reference sequence). The ends were cut back, 0 bases at V and 5 bases at J, with 10 bases in the middle. The CDR3 runs to 14 residues. CDR3 sequence: CASSQEGTGETQYF. CDR3 in DNA: TGTGCCAGCAGCCAAGAGGGTACCGGGGAGACCCAGTACTTC.

The J gene is TRBJ2-2, the V gene TRBV2; weak D call: TRBD1 (6 bases). The CDR3 consists of 15 residues. The V end lost 4 bases, the J end lost 0 bases, and 9 bases lay between the germline ends. CDR1 and CDR2 from the germline V gene are SNHLY and FYNNEI. In nucleotides, the CDR3 is TGTGCCAGCAGTGGCAGGGACACGAACACCGGGGAGCTGTTTTTT. As protein: CASSGRDTNTGELFF. Full variable domain (outside the CDR3, taken from reference TRBV2 and TRBJ2-2): EPEVTQTPSHQVTQMGQEVILRCVPISNHLYFYWYRQILGQKVEFLVSFYNNEISEKSEIFDDQFSVERPDGSNFTLKIRSTKLEDSAMYFCASSGRDTNTGELFFGEGSRLTVL.

The chain recombines TRBV2 with TRBJ1-1; TRBD1 is a possible D gene (6 bases). The CDR3 is 14 residues long. V was cut by 7 bases and J by 2 bases, with 14 bases left in between. The germline V gene has CDR1 SNHLY and CDR2 FYNNEI. The CDR3, as DNA: TGTGCCAGCAAGAGGGGGGGGGTCAACACTGAAGCTTTCTTT. Its translation is CASKRGGVNTEAFF. Full variable domain (remainder filled in from reference TRBV2 and TRBJ1-1): EPEVTQTPSHQVTQMGQEVILRCVPISNHLYFYWYRQILGQKVEFLVSFYNNEISEKSEIFDDQFSVERPDGSNFTLKIRSTKLEDSAMYFCASKRGGVNTEAFFGQGTRLTVV.

The chain has TRBV4-2 and TRBJ2-2; 14 nucleotides align to TRBD2. CDR1 is LGHNA and CDR2 is YNFKEQ in the germline V gene. The CDR3 is made up of 16 amino acids. V lost 4 bases to trimming and J lost 5 bases; unmatched junction nucleotides: 3. The CDR3 sequence: CASSPGTSGSTGELFF. In DNA, the CDR3 is TGTGCCAGCAGCCCAGGGACTAGCGGGAGTACCGGGGAGCTGTTTTTT.

This sequence joins TRBV5-4 and TRBJ2-5; D is unclear. Germline CDR1 and CDR2: SGHNT and YYREEE (reference sequence). The length of the CDR3 is 13 residues. Deletions cut 10 bases from V and 3 bases from J, with 16 bases between. CDR3 residues: CAGGETTEETQYF. The CDR3 bases are TGTGCCGGCGGCGAGACCACCGAAGAGACCCAGTACTTC.

The CDR3: CASSQEGTGPSDGYTF. DNA for the CDR3: TGTGCCAGCAGCCAAGAAGGGACAGGACCCTCGGATGGCTACACCTTC. The chain joins TRBV3-1 (or the pseudogene TRBV3-2) to TRBJ1-2, with 8 bases aligning to TRBD1. V shed 0 bases and J 6 bases; nucleotides not matched to a gene: 9. Germline V gives CDR1 LGHDT, CDR2 YNNKEL (reference sequence). The CDR3 covers 16 residues.

The chain employs TRBV10-1 and TRBJ1-1; D may be TRBD1 (6 bases). The length of the CDR3 is 15 residues. Germline V lookup: CDR1 WNHNN, CDR2 SYGVQD (reference sequence). V was cut by 6 bases and J by 0 bases, with 14 bases left in between. The CDR3 DNA reads TGCGCCAGCAGACCATCTGGGGGCATGAACACTGAAGCTTTCTTT. Translated: CASRPSGGMNTEAFF.